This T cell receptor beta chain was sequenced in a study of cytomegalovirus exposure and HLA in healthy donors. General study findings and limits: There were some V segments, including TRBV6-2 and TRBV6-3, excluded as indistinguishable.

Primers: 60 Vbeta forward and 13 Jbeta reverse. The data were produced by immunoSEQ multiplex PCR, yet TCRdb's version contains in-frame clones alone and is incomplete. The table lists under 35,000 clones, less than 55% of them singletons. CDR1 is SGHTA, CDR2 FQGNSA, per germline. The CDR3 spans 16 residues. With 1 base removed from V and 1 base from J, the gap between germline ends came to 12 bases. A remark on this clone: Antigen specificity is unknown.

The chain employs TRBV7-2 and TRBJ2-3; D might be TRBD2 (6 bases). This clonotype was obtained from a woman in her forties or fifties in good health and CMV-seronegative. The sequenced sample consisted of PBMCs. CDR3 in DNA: TGTGCCAGCAGCTTAGACGGGAGTAGGCGCACAGATACGCAGTATTTT. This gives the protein CASSLDGSRRTDTQYF.